Listed below are T cell receptor beta chains from one sample, sequenced in a study of human T cells and chemical hapten exposure. TCRdb re-analysed the RACE reads in MiXCR, keeping a single row per CDR3 protein. Among 300,000 to 450,000 distinct CDR3 sequences listed, 4.5% to 5.5% were seen once. The source material was whole blood, sampled in connection with sensitization to the hapten diphenylcyclopropenone (DPC). The receptors derive from a woman aged 18-29 years with alopecia areata. Some clones in this sample may be carry-over from other donors' samples. The CDR3 runs from the conserved cysteine through the conserved F or W. Each record gives: V gene, clone size, J gene, D gene, CDR3 protein, CDR3 DNA. A D gene is named only where the DNA matches it firmly. Size values are once, few and many counts, or a class for expanded clones, and some rows have none.

TRBV12-3/TRBV12-4	many	TRBJ1-2	NA	CASSVEGDYGYTF	TGTGCCAGCAGCGTGGAGGGCGACTATGGCTACACCTTC
TRBV5-4	few	TRBJ2-6	NA	CASSRQNSGANVLTF	TGTGCCAGCAGCCGCCAAAACTCTGGGGCCAACGTCCTGACTTTC
TRBV9	many	TRBJ1-2	NA	CASSVAQTGYGYTF	TGTGCCAGCAGCGTAGCACAGACCGGCTATGGCTACACCTTC
TRBV6-2/TRBV6-3	many	TRBJ2-1	NA	CASSHGNEQFF	TGTGCCAGCAGTCACGGGAATGAGCAGTTCTTC
TRBV29-1	few	TRBJ1-1	NA	CSVLMNTEAFF	TGCAGCGTCCTTATGAACACTGAAGCTTTCTTT
TRBV6-2/TRBV6-3	NA	TRBJ1-2	NA	CASSPVIFYGYTF	TGTGCCAGCAGCCCCGTCATATTCTATGGCTACACCTTC
TRBV7-3	NA	TRBJ2-3	NA	CASSLGGLEAQYF	TGTGCCAGCAGCTTAGGCGGACTCGAAGCGCAGTATTTT
TRBV6-2/TRBV6-3	NA	TRBJ2-1	TRBD2	CASTWRGAQSDNEQFF	TGTGCCAGCACTTGGCGGGGGGCCCAGAGCGACAATGAGCAGTTCTTC
TRBV29-1	few	TRBJ2-7	TRBD1	CSVVRQGYEQYF	TGCAGCGTTGTACGACAGGGGTACGAGCAGTACTTC
TRBV10-3	NA	TRBJ2-7	NA	CAISESTLDREQYF	TGTGCCATCAGTGAGTCGACACTAGACCGCGAGCAGTACTTC
TRBV2	many	TRBJ2-2	NA	CASTPGTNTGELFF	TGTGCCAGCACGCCAGGGACGAACACCGGGGAGCTGTTTTTT
TRBV4-2	few	TRBJ2-7	NA	CASSQEWSSYEQYF	TGTGCCAGCAGCCAAGAGTGGAGTAGCTACGAGCAGTACTTC
TRBV13	few	TRBJ2-7	NA	CASSSERDLIEQYF	TGTGCCAGCAGCTCCGAACGGGACCTGATCGAGCAGTACTTC
TRBV13	NA	TRBJ1-2	TRBD1	CASSLSGTGGSRDSYGYTF	TGTGCCAGCAGCTTGTCGGGGACAGGGGGTTCAAGGGACTCCTATGGCTACACCTTC
TRBV20-1	many	TRBJ2-1	TRBD2	CSARIRELAGSHNEQFF	TGCAGTGCTAGAATAAGGGAGCTAGCGGGGTCCCACAATGAGCAGTTCTTC
TRBV11-2	many	TRBJ2-3	TRBD1	CASSYSGTGGRVTQYF	TGTGCCAGCAGTTATTCCGGGACAGGGGGAAGGGTTACGCAGTATTTT
TRBV3-1	few	TRBJ1-2	NA	CASSPGRYDRNGYTF	TGTGCCAGCAGCCCCGGACGGTACGATAGAAATGGCTACACCTTC
TRBV5-1	many	TRBJ2-3	NA	CASSLGQATDTQYF	TGCGCCAGCAGCTTGGGACAGGCAACAGATACGCAGTATTTT
TRBV20-1	NA	TRBJ2-1	NA	CSVLRDWPHEQFF	TGCAGTGTCCTCCGGGATTGGCCCCATGAGCAGTTCTTC
TRBV27	many	TRBJ1-5	TRBD1	CASSLWGQGEGQPQHF	TGTGCCAGCAGTTTATGGGGACAGGGGGAGGGTCAGCCCCAGCATTTT
TRBV6-6	many	TRBJ2-1	NA	CASSYVAGEQFF	TGTGCCAGCAGTTACGTTGCGGGCGAGCAGTTCTTC
TRBV28	NA	TRBJ2-5	NA	CASSVTGVGLEETQYF	TGTGCCAGCAGTGTTACGGGAGTCGGTTTAGAAGAGACCCAGTACTTC
TRBV2	few	TRBJ1-5	NA	CASIRELGQPQHF	TGTGCCAGCATTAGGGAGTTGGGGCAGCCCCAGCATTTT
TRBV19	many	TRBJ2-4	NA	CASSIGQGKNIQYF	TGTGCCAGTAGTATAGGGCAGGGGAAAAACATTCAGTACTTC
TRBV7-9	NA	TRBJ2-1	NA	CASSGRQDSSYNEQFF	TGTGCCAGCAGCGGTAGACAGGACAGCTCCTACAATGAGCAGTTCTTC
TRBV3-1	NA	TRBJ1-5	NA	CASSQGGNNQLQHF	TGTGCCAGCAGCCAAGGGGGAAACAATCAGCTCCAGCATTTT
TRBV6-1	many	TRBJ1-2	NA	CASSEFENFQGSYGYTF	TGTGCCAGCAGTGAATTTGAGAACTTCCAGGGAAGTTATGGCTACACCTTC
TRBV5-5	few	TRBJ2-3	TRBD1	CASSLDQGGTDTQYF	TGTGCCAGCAGCTTGGATCAGGGGGGCACAGATACGCAGTATTTT
TRBV7-9	few	TRBJ2-2	NA	CASSFRKAGELFF	TGTGCCAGCAGCTTTCGGAAGGCCGGGGAGCTGTTTTTT
TRBV4-3	few	TRBJ2-5	TRBD2	CASSTRLAGVQETQYF	TGCGCCAGCAGCACCAGACTAGCGGGGGTGCAAGAGACCCAGTACTTC
TRBV27	few	TRBJ2-5	NA	CASSLDFSGETQYF	TGTGCCAGCAGTTTGGACTTTTCGGGAGAGACCCAGTACTTC
TRBV4-2	many	TRBJ1-5	NA	CASSRNLRGHAGNQPQHF	TGTGCCAGCAGCCGGAATCTAAGGGGTCACGCCGGCAATCAGCCCCAGCATTTT
TRBV6-1	NA	TRBJ2-1	TRBD1	CASRLTGGGVEQFF	TGTGCCAGCAGGCTGACAGGGGGCGGGGTTGAGCAGTTCTTC
TRBV12-3/TRBV12-4	many	TRBJ1-6	NA	CASSLGQANNSPLHF	TGTGCCAGCAGTTTAGGACAGGCGAATAATTCACCCCTCCACTTT
TRBV5-1	many	TRBJ1-2	NA	CASSLYDGNYGYTF	TGCGCCAGCAGCTTGTACGACGGTAACTATGGCTACACCTTC
TRBV15	NA	TRBJ2-1	TRBD2	CATSREGLAGVYNEQFF	TGTGCCACCAGCAGAGAGGGACTAGCGGGAGTTTACAATGAGCAGTTCTTC
TRBV3-1	few	TRBJ2-2	TRBD1	CASSQAGQGAGGELFF	TGTGCCAGCAGCCAAGCGGGACAGGGGGCCGGCGGGGAGCTGTTTTTT